This T cell receptor (beta chain) was documented in a study of blood T cell repertoires in COVID-19. Turning to the study itself: COVID-19 samples, acute and convalescent, were from the United States, Italy and Spain. Sources were T cells, B-cell-depleted T cells, or PBMCs; the material itself was cDNA or gDNA.

V dropped 6 bases and J dropped 6 bases, with 6 bases sitting between them. The CDR3 consists of 12 residues. CDR1 and CDR2 from the germline V gene are MRHNA and SNTAGT. In the source study's methods: Reference gene primer amplification yielded estimated nucleated cell counts. The assay was immunoSEQ multiplex PCR, and TCRdb's table has in-frame clones only and misses some. The V and J calls and the clone size are those of that table, but D and trimming were determined from the DNA. The table lists about 98,000 clones, about 81% of them singletons. The source is a man between 60 and 75 years old with acute or convalescent COVID-19. Sequenced material: peripheral blood. The genes are TRBV6-4 and TRBJ1-6; unclear D gene. CDR3 amino acids: CASSTGNSPLHF. DNA of the CDR3: TGTGCCAGCAGCACCGGTAATTCACCCCTCCACTTT.